The next 18 T cell receptor beta chains were all read from a single sample in a study of cytomegalovirus exposure and HLA in healthy donors. Primers included in the PCR were 60 Vbeta and 13 Jbeta primers. Sequencing used immunoSEQ multiplex PCR; TCRdb keeps in-frame clones, though not all of them. The sample lists around 100,000 clones, 73% occurring once. The sequencing input was PBMCs. The receptors shown here come from a man in his forties in good health and CMV-seronegative.

This clone came up a few times. This rearrangement joins TRBV11-2 to TRBJ1-2, with TRBD1 identical over 9 bases. The J segment lost 4 bases and the V segment lost 1 base, leaving 4 bases of the junction unmatched. Germline V lookup: CDR1 SGHAT, CDR2 FQNNGV. The CDR3 has 15 residues. The CDR3 protein is CASSLALQGAYGYTF. In DNA form, the CDR3 reads TGTGCCAGCAGCTTAGCGTTACAGGGGGCCTATGGCTACACCTTC.

CDR3 DNA: TGTGCCAGCTCCCATACGGACAGCTCCTACAATGAGCAGTTCTTC. Its translation is CASSHTDSSYNEQFF. The V gene is TRBV18, the J gene TRBJ2-1; maybe TRBD1 (6 bases). Trimming shortened V by 6 bases and J by 0 bases, and 12 bases separated the two germline ends. Germline V gene lookup returns CDR1 KGHSH and CDR2 LQKENI. The CDR3 is 15 residues long.

This rearrangement joins TRBV2 to TRBJ1-2; TRBD1 matches 7 bases. The J segment lost 1 base and the V segment lost 6 bases, leaving 8 bases of the junction unmatched. Germline CDR1 reads SNHLY; CDR2 reads FYNNEI. CDR3 length equals 15 residues. The CDR3 sequence is CASSLDRTYNYGYTF. CDR3 nucleotide sequence: TGTGCCAGCAGCTTGGACAGGACCTATAACTATGGCTACACCTTC.

J is TRBJ1-4 and V is TRBV5-1, with TRBD1 matching 9 bases. The germline V gene encodes CDR1 SGHRS and CDR2 YFSETQ. The CDR3 contains 14 residues. The V segment lost 5 bases and the J segment 10 bases; nucleotides outside the gene matches: 9. CDR3 in amino acids: CASRRTQGAGKLFF. CDR3 bases: TGCGCCAGCAGGAGGACACAGGGGGCGGGAAAACTGTTTTTT.

V and J are TRBV19 and TRBJ1-5; D may be TRBD1 (5 bases). V lost 4 bases to trimming and J lost 6 bases, with 16 bases between them. The CDR3 length is 15 residues. From germline, CDR1 is LNHDA and CDR2 SQIVND (reference sequence). The CDR3 region has the DNA TGTGCCAGTAGTACTGAAGGGAGGGACGGTCAGCCCCAGCATTTT. This sequence encodes CASSTEGRDGQPQHF.

The rearrangement joins TRBV7-9 to TRBJ1-2; 10 nucleotides agree with TRBD1. CDR1 and CDR2 (germline): SEHNR, FQNEAQ (reference sequence). This CDR3 region has 17 residues. Trimming cost V 4 bases and J 4 bases; bases outside gene matches: 12. CDR3 nucleotide sequence: TGTGCCAGCAGCTCGCCGGGACAGGGGCCCGGGGGCTATGGCTACACCTTC. It is translated as CASSSPGQGPGGYGYTF.

The CDR3 bases are TGTGCCAGCAGCCAAGATCTTGAGAGGGCCTACGAGCAGTACTTC. Translating gives CASSQDLERAYEQYF. This chain joins TRBV4-2 and TRBJ2-7; tentatively, D is TRBD2 (5 bases). Germline CDR1 reads LGHNA; CDR2 reads YNFKEQ. Trimming removed 0 bases from V and 2 bases from J, with 11 bases in between. CDR3 length equals 15 residues.

This clone has only a few counts. The chain joins TRBV5-6 to TRBJ2-2; D not resolved. The CDR3 loop spans 13 amino acids. Germline V gene sequence: CDR1 SGHDT, CDR2 YYEEEE. The V end lost 4 bases, the J end lost 8 bases, and 12 bases lay between the germline ends. The CDR3 region has the DNA TGTGCCAGCAGCCGTCTTCGGCGGGGGGAGCTGTTTTTT. This gives the protein CASSRLRRGELFF.

The V gene is TRBV5-1, the J gene TRBJ2-7; TRBD1 matches 8 bases. The CDR3 is 16 amino acids. CDR1 and CDR2 (germline): SGHRS, YFSETQ. Germline trimming cut 0 bases from V and 7 bases from J; bases unmatched to any gene: 12. The CDR3 here is CASSLEYRDRPVEQYF. The CDR3 nucleotides are TGCGCCAGCAGCTTGGAGTATAGGGACAGGCCGGTAGAGCAGTACTTC.

This chain uses TRBV28 with TRBJ1-1, with 8 bases identical to TRBD1. Germline V lookup: CDR1 MDHEN, CDR2 SYDVKM. The CDR3 totals 13 residues. Trimming took 8 bases from V and 3 from J; bases not matched to a gene: 5. The CDR3, as DNA: TGTGCCAGCGGACAGGGAACTTACACTGAAGCTTTCTTT. Its translation is CASGQGTYTEAFF.

V and J are TRBV4-1 and TRBJ1-6; perhaps TRBD1 as D (5 bases). V dropped 3 bases and J dropped 6 bases, with 15 bases sitting between them. In germline, CDR1 is MGHRA, CDR2 YSYEKL. This CDR3 has 16 residues. The CDR3 sequence is CASSQEGSGGNSPLHF. CDR3 bases: TGCGCCAGCAGCCAGGAAGGTTCCGGGGGTAATTCACCCCTCCACTTT.

Here the CDR3 reads CASIDRTGFTEAFF. The DNA of the CDR3 is TGTGCCAGCATCGACCGAACAGGTTTCACTGAAGCTTTCTTT. The genes are TRBV2 and TRBJ1-1, with a weak D call TRBD1 (5 bases). The CDR3 covers 14 residues. The germline V gene has CDR1 SNHLY and CDR2 FYNNEI. Trimming removed 7 bases from V and 4 bases from J, with 16 bases in between.

The chain carries TRBV6-1 and TRBJ2-2; the D gene is possibly TRBD2 (5 bases). Trimming cost V 0 bases and J 3 bases, with 11 bases left between them. CDR3 length equals 16 residues. Germline lookup yields CDR1 MNHNS and CDR2 SASEGT. The CDR3: CASSEAASLYTGELFF. The CDR3 DNA follows: TGTGCCAGCAGTGAAGCGGCTAGCCTCTACACCGGGGAGCTGTTTTTT.

The genes are TRBV2 and TRBJ1-2; the D gene is possibly TRBD1 (5 bases). The length of the CDR3 is 18 residues. The V end lost 3 bases, the J end lost 3 bases, and 23 bases lay between the germline ends. Germline V lookup: CDR1 SNHLY, CDR2 FYNNEI. In nucleotides, the CDR3 is TGTGCCAGCAGTGAGGGTGTTTACGCGGGGACGGCTGACTATGGCTACACCTTC. Translating it yields CASSEGVYAGTADYGYTF.

V is TRBV19 and J is TRBJ2-5; D gene uncertain. Between the trimmed V and J ends, which lost 3 bases and 7 bases, there was a span of 12 bases. Germline V gene data show CDR1 as LNHDA and CDR2 as SQIVND (reference sequence). The CDR3 covers 13 residues. The CDR3 DNA is TGTGCCAGTAGTATTAGAGGCCAAACGACCCAGTACTTC. It specifies CASSIRGQTTQYF.

The V call is TRBV6-6, the J call TRBJ1-2; no clear D. The CDR3 is 15 amino acids. Germline assignment: CDR1 MNHNY and CDR2 SVGAGI (reference sequence). V was trimmed by 0 bases and J by 0 bases, leaving 8 bases between them. CDR3: CASSYSEGSNYGYTF. CDR3 in DNA: TGTGCCAGCAGTTACTCTGAGGGCTCTAACTATGGCTACACCTTC.

This clone was recorded a few times. The V and J genes are TRBV6-1 and TRBJ1-1, with D possibly being TRBD1 (5 bases). This CDR3 has 13 residues. Germline V gene lookup returns CDR1 MNHNS and CDR2 SASEGT. Trimming took off 5 bases at V and 2 bases at J, with 9 bases between the two ends. The CDR3 nucleotides read TGTGCCAGCAGTTTAGACAGAAACACTGAAGCTTTCTTT. It is translated as CASSLDRNTEAFF.

As for this clone: Relative to the germline gene, one junction end is altered; a read error may explain this. The rearrangement uses TRBV5-4 and TRBJ2-3; possibly TRBD1 for D (6 bases). This CDR3 spans 12 amino acids. CDR1 and CDR2 (germline): SGHNT, YYREEE (reference sequence). CDR3 bases: TGTGCCAGCAGCTTGGGGACAGTTACGCAGTATTTT. Encoded protein: CASSLGTVTQYF.